The 12 T cell receptor beta chains presented below share a single source sample, sequenced in a study of shared T cell receptors in the human thymus. Sequenced by immunoSEQ multiplex PCR; TCRdb stores in-frame clones only, minus some. The table includes approximately 400,000 clones, 95% detected once. The sequenced sample was thymocytes. The origin of the receptors is a human donor.

The gene calls are TRBV7-2 and TRBJ1-2, with D possibly matching TRBD1 (5 bases). The CDR3 covers 11 residues. Germline V gene data show CDR1 as SGHTA and CDR2 as FQGNSA. Deletions cut 10 bases from V and 6 bases from J, with 12 bases between. The CDR3 sequence: CATRQGNGYTF. CDR3 bases: TGTGCCACCCGGCAGGGAAATGGCTACACCTTC.

J is TRBJ1-2 and V is TRBV30; 8 bases are a match to TRBD1. Trimming cost V 1 base and J 3 bases; bases outside gene matches: 7. Germline assignment: CDR1 GTSNPN and CDR2 SVGIG (reference sequence). CDR3 length: 15 amino acids. In nucleotides, the CDR3 is TGTGCCTGGAGTGCCCCAGGGGGCTTTGACTATGGCTACACCTTC. It specifies CAWSAPGGFDYGYTF.

CDR3 DNA sequence: TGCGCCAGCAGCTTGAACCGTGGGAGGACTGAAGCTTTCTTT. This codes for CASSLNRGRTEAFF. This chain uses TRBV5-1 with TRBJ1-1; D ambiguous. Germline assignment: CDR1 SGHRS and CDR2 YFSETQ. The CDR3 runs 14 residues. Deletions cut 1 base from V and 5 bases from J, with 12 bases between.

J is TRBJ2-5 and V is TRBV21-1; no DNA check was done on the table's D call, TRBD1. TRBV21-1 is a pseudogene locus. The CDR3 spans 15 residues. CDR3 sequence (DNA): TGTGCCAGCAGCAACCCCGGGACAGCCCAAAAGACCCAGTACTTC. Residues: CASSNPGTAQKTQYF.

This chain connects TRBV7-2 to TRBJ2-7; D is possibly TRBD1 (6 bases). V was trimmed by 5 bases and J by 4 bases, leaving 21 bases between them. Germline assignment: CDR1 SGHTA and CDR2 FQGNSA. This CDR3 spans 16 amino acids. The CDR3 loop is CASSPPWWGPPYEQYF. The CDR3 nucleotides read TGTGCCAGCAGCCCCCCTTGGTGGGGGCCCCCATACGAGCAGTACTTC.

The chain employs TRBV19 and TRBJ2-7; D not resolved. The CDR3 loop spans 13 amino acids. V gave up 0 bases and J gave up 2 bases, with 5 bases separating them. Germline assignment: CDR1 LNHDA and CDR2 SQIVND (reference sequence). The DNA for the CDR3 is TGTGCCAGTAGTATAGATCACCCCTACGAGCAGTACTTC. This translates into CASSIDHPYEQYF.

V and J are TRBV5-6 and TRBJ1-2; D not certain. The CDR3 spans 17 residues. The germline V gene encodes CDR1 SGHDT and CDR2 YYEEEE. V was cut by 1 base and J by 1 base, with 17 bases left in between. The CDR3 region is CASSLRRHRKNNYGYTF. CDR3 bases: TGTGCCAGCAGCTTGCGTCGACACCGAAAAAATAACTATGGCTACACCTTC.

This chain connects TRBV6-4 to TRBJ1-2, with 8 bases aligning to TRBD1. The germline CDR1 and CDR2 sequences are MRHNA and SNTAGT. The CDR3 has 15 amino acids. V lost 7 bases, J lost 8 bases, and 15 bases stayed unmatched. The CDR3 DNA sequence: TGTGCCAGCACCTCCATCCGCAGGGGGCATTTCGGCTACACCTTC. Its protein is CASTSIRRGHFGYTF.

The rearrangement uses TRBV28 and TRBJ1-5; D possibly corresponds to TRBD1 (5 bases). V lost 5 bases to trimming and J lost 3 bases, with 14 bases between them. The CDR3 consists of 15 residues. Germline V gene data show CDR1 as MDHEN and CDR2 as SYDVKM. The CDR3 region is CASSAPGRDNQPQHF. In nucleotides, the CDR3 is TGTGCCAGCAGTGCGCCGGGACGGGACAATCAGCCCCAGCATTTT. The whole variable domain, remainder taken from reference TRBV28 and TRBJ1-5, is DVKVTQSSRYLVKRTGEKVFLECVQDMDHENMFWYRQDPGLGLRLIYFSYDVKMKEKGDIPEGYSVSREKKERFSLILESASTNQTSMYLCASSAPGRDNQPQHFGDGTRLSIL.

The chain has TRBV5-1 and TRBJ2-5; a possible D gene is TRBD2 (5 bases). V was clipped by 7 bases and J by 2 bases, with 15 bases between them. The CDR3 length is 14 residues. Germline V gives CDR1 SGHRS, CDR2 YFSETQ. The DNA of the CDR3 is TGCGCCAGCTCATACGGACGAGGGCAAGAGACCCAGTACTTC. The encoded protein is CASSYGRGQETQYF.

The genes are TRBV28 and TRBJ2-1, with TRBD2 matching over 11 bases. The trim removed 3 bases at V and 0 bases at J, leaving 4 bases unmatched. CDR3 size: 17 residues. The germline CDR1 and CDR2 sequences are MDHEN and SYDVKM. The CDR3 DNA is TGTGCCAGCAGTTTCATCACTAGCGGGAGCTCCTACAATGAGCAGTTCTTC. Its protein product is CASSFITSGSSYNEQFF. The full variable domain, with the rest looked up from reference TRBV28 and TRBJ2-1, is DVKVTQSSRYLVKRTGEKVFLECVQDMDHENMFWYRQDPGLGLRLIYFSYDVKMKEKGDIPEGYSVSREKKERFSLILESASTNQTSMYLCASSFITSGSSYNEQFFGPGTRLTVL.

The chain recombines TRBV2 with TRBJ2-7, with unresolved D. Trimming took 4 bases from V and 2 from J, leaving 12 bases between them. Germline V gene sequence: CDR1 SNHLY, CDR2 FYNNEI. The CDR3 length is 14 residues. In nucleotides, the CDR3 is TGTGCCAGCAGTGTGTCAGCTTGGGCCTACGAGCAGTACTTC. Residues: CASSVSAWAYEQYF.